This section outlines one T cell receptor beta chain sequence together with its context. What it binds is unknown. The primer mix had 60 Vbeta and 13 Jbeta primers. TCRdb's table, derived via immunoSEQ multiplex PCR, lists solely in-frame clones and lacks some. The profile shows some 220,000 clones, just over 75% of them singletons. The CDR3 extends over 14 amino acids. Unmatched junction bases numbered 4, after V lost 3 bases and J lost 2 bases. The germline gives CDR1 SGDLS, CDR2 YYNGEE. This sample was included in a study of cytomegalovirus exposure and HLA in healthy donors. Study-wide results and caveats: CMV antigen specificity was confirmed in vitro for a few CMV-associated chains.

This clonotype was obtained from a woman aged 60-75 years in good health and CMV-seropositive. Sequences were obtained from PBMCs. The chain recombines TRBV9 with TRBJ2-7; TRBD1 agrees at 8 bases. The CDR3 loop is CASSGEQGAYEQYF. CDR3 in DNA: TGTGCCAGCAGCGGCGAACAGGGGGCCTACGAGCAGTACTTC.